A selection of T cell receptor beta chains follows, all from one sample in a study of T-cell reconstitution after alpha-beta-depleted transplantation in children. Using its own MiXCR run on the PCR reads, TCRdb lists one record per CDR3 protein. Here the sample spans about 290,000 distinct CDR3 sequences, about 9.5% being singletons. The source was PBMCs, collected before TCRalphabeta/CD19-depleted stem cell transplant. The receptor set was obtained from a boy in the first two years of life with acute myeloid leukemia, due to receive a stem cell transplant. CDR3s include the opening cysteine and the closing phenylalanine or tryptophan. A D gene is named only where the DNA matches it firmly. Some rows mark clone size as missing; the rest say once, few, many or name a class of expanded clone.

V gene	D gene	J gene	clone size	CDR3 protein	CDR3 DNA
TRBV7-2	TRBD1	TRBJ2-7	.	CASSNLDRGYEQYF	TGTGCCAGCAGCAATCTCGACAGGGGATACGAGCAGTACTTC
TRBV6-9	.	TRBJ2-2	.	CASSAMPGLGAGELFF	TGTGCCAGCAGTGCAATGCCGGGTCTGGGGGCCGGGGAGCTGTTTTTT
TRBV4-3	.	TRBJ1-1	many	CASSQGSVTGRPEAFF	TGCGCCAGCAGCCAAGGTTCGGTTACAGGGCGGCCTGAAGCTTTCTTT
TRBV12-3/TRBV12-4	.	TRBJ1-2	many	CASSFSRNGYTF	TGTGCCAGCAGTTTTTCCAGGAATGGCTACACCTTC
TRBV12-3/TRBV12-4	TRBD1	TRBJ2-3	few	CASSFGTGGRITDTQYF	TGTGCCAGCAGTTTTGGGACAGGGGGCCGGATAACAGATACGCAGTATTTT
TRBV28	.	TRBJ2-1	many	CASGAEEQFF	TGTGCCAGCGGGGCGGAAGAGCAGTTCTTC
TRBV7-9	.	TRBJ2-1	many	CASSFSGASTYNEQFF	TGTGCCAGCAGCTTTAGCGGAGCGAGCACCTACAATGAGCAGTTCTTC
TRBV11-2	.	TRBJ1-5	many	CASSLEPVSNQPQHF	TGTGCCAGCAGCTTAGAGCCGGTTAGCAATCAGCCCCAGCATTTT
TRBV20-1	.	TRBJ1-1	.	CSASGNPEAFF	TGCAGTGCTAGTGGGAACCCTGAAGCTTTCTTT
TRBV12-3/TRBV12-4	TRBD1	TRBJ1-1	many	CASSRTGYNTEAFF	TGTGCCAGCAGTCGGACAGGGTACAACACTGAAGCTTTCTTT
TRBV6-1	TRBD1	TRBJ2-7	few	CASSQRTGFWAFASYEQYF	TGTGCCAGCAGTCAACGGACAGGTTTTTGGGCGTTTGCGTCCTACGAGCAGTACTTC
TRBV4-2	TRBD1	TRBJ2-5	.	CASSPDRGRTLVAQETQYF	TGTGCCAGCAGCCCCGACAGGGGCCGAACTCTTGTAGCTCAAGAGACCCAGTACTTC
TRBV12-3/TRBV12-4	TRBD2	TRBJ2-1	many	CASSPPVAGSYNEQFF	TGTGCCAGCAGCCCGCCCGTAGCGGGCTCCTACAATGAGCAGTTCTTC
TRBV20-1	.	TRBJ2-3	few	CSSPPGTLSTDTQYF	TGCAGTAGTCCCCCGGGCACACTTAGCACAGATACGCAGTATTTT
TRBV4-2	TRBD2	TRBJ2-3	many	CASSDLEEDAGADGDTQYF	TGTGCCAGCAGCGATCTCGAGGAGGATGCGGGAGCGGACGGAGATACGCAGTATTTT
TRBV12-3/TRBV12-4	TRBD2	TRBJ2-7	many	CASTPLAGDPYEQYF	TGTGCCAGCACCCCTCTAGCGGGGGACCCCTACGAGCAGTACTTC
TRBV6-2/TRBV6-3	.	TRBJ1-5	many	CASRSLRDQPQHF	TGTGCCAGCAGATCATTAAGAGATCAGCCCCAGCATTTT
TRBV28	TRBD1	TRBJ1-6	.	CASSLSGQAYNSPLHF	TGTGCCAGCAGCCTATCGGGACAGGCCTATAATTCACCCCTCCACTTT
TRBV20-1	TRBD2	TRBJ2-3	few	CSSPPLAGGPGQYF	TGCAGTTCCCCCCCACTAGCGGGGGGGCCGGGGCAGTATTTT
TRBV25-1	.	TRBJ1-1	.	CASRSRVQVAEAFF	TGTGCCAGCAGAAGTCGTGTGCAGGTGGCTGAAGCTTTCTTT
TRBV7-2	.	TRBJ2-5	many	CASSLPGGVETQYF	TGTGCCAGCAGCTTACCCGGGGGAGTGGAGACCCAGTACTTC
TRBV7-3	.	TRBJ2-3	once	CASSLSGQTTDTQYF	TGTGCCAGCAGCTTATCGGGACAAACCACAGATACGCAGTATTTT
TRBV5-1	TRBD2	TRBJ2-5	few	CASSYGLAGGIETQYF	TGCGCCAGCAGCTACGGACTAGCGGGGGGTATAGAGACCCAGTACTTC
TRBV12-3/TRBV12-4	TRBD1	TRBJ1-1	few	CASTPIRTGNTEAFF	TGTGCCAGCACCCCCATTAGGACAGGCAACACTGAAGCTTTCTTT
TRBV19	.	TRBJ2-5	.	CASTKDEVGETQYF	TGTGCCAGTACCAAGGACGAGGTTGGGGAGACCCAGTACTTC
TRBV11-3	TRBD2	TRBJ2-1	few	CASSFSGGTDEQFF	TGTGCCAGCAGCTTCAGCGGGGGAACAGATGAGCAGTTCTTC
TRBV10-3	TRBD1	TRBJ2-2	many	CAISETGTGGTGELFF	TGTGCCATCAGTGAAACCGGGACAGGGGGCACCGGGGAGCTGTTTTTT
TRBV13	TRBD2	TRBJ2-2	.	CASSNRPSGNTGELFF	TGTGCCAGCAGCAACCGGCCTAGCGGGAACACCGGGGAGCTGTTTTTT
TRBV7-2	.	TRBJ2-7	many	CASSLGAGRYEQYF	TGTGCCAGCAGCTTAGGGGCAGGGCGGTACGAGCAGTACTTC
TRBV11-2	.	TRBJ2-2	many	CASSFPGELFF	TGTGCCAGCAGCTTTCCCGGGGAGCTGTTTTTT
TRBV12-3/TRBV12-4	TRBD2	TRBJ2-3	many	CASSPGTSGKYF	TGTGCCAGCAGTCCTGGGACTAGCGGCAAGTATTTT
TRBV12-3/TRBV12-4	TRBD2	TRBJ2-1	few	CASYSRILAGGIFNEQFF	TGTGCCAGTTACAGCAGGATCCTAGCGGGGGGAATTTTCAATGAGCAGTTCTTC
TRBV5-1	.	TRBJ1-5	many	CASSLERWDQPQHF	TGCGCCAGCAGCTTGGAACGGTGGGATCAGCCCCAGCATTTT
TRBV7-9	TRBD1	TRBJ1-1	many	CASSPRRTGKPEAFF	TGTGCCAGCAGCCCCCGCAGGACAGGGAAACCTGAAGCTTTCTTT
TRBV28	.	TRBJ1-3	.	CASSLREENIIYF	TGTGCCAGCAGTTTAAGGGAAGAAAACATCATATATTTT
TRBV6-1	.	TRBJ2-2	few	CASSEANTGELFF	TGTGCCAGCAGTGAGGCCAACACCGGGGAGCTGTTTTTT
TRBV18	TRBD2	TRBJ2-3	.	CASSLMTLAGGNTDTQYF	TGTGCCAGCTCACTCATGACCTTAGCGGGAGGGAACACAGATACGCAGTATTTT
TRBV29-1	.	TRBJ1-1	many	CSVAQIHVYTEAFF	TGCAGCGTTGCCCAGATACACGTGTACACTGAAGCTTTCTTT
TRBV29-1	.	TRBJ2-1	many	CSVDQPDEQFF	TGCAGCGTTGACCAGCCTGATGAGCAGTTCTTC
TRBV19	.	TRBJ1-6	many	CASSILGQASSPLHF	TGTGCCAGTAGTATATTGGGGCAGGCCAGCTCACCCCTCCACTTT